This T cell receptor (beta chain) was identified during a study of cytomegalovirus exposure and HLA in healthy donors. PCR used 60 Vbeta primers and 13 Jbeta primers. The assay was immunoSEQ multiplex PCR, and TCRdb's table has in-frame clones only and misses some. The sample comprises a few hundred thousand clones, roughly 80% of which are singletons, and roughly 3.1% rests with the top ten. Points on this clone: The target antigen is unknown.

The trim removed 6 bases at V and 8 bases at J, leaving 19 bases unmatched. The CDR3 length is 17 residues. Broader study findings: The majority of CMV-associated TCR beta chains were reported as apparently HLA-restricted in a later analysis.

The clonotype comes from a man younger than 40 in good health and CMV-seronegative. The genes are TRBV23-1 and TRBJ2-1; 7 bases are a match to TRBD1. TRBV23-1 is given ORF status, its function remaining uncertain. Sequenced: PBMCs. CDR3 nucleotides: TGCGCCAGCAGACCTCAGGGGGATAGCCCCCCCCGGGATGAGCAGTTCTTC. It is translated as CASRPQGDSPPRDEQFF.